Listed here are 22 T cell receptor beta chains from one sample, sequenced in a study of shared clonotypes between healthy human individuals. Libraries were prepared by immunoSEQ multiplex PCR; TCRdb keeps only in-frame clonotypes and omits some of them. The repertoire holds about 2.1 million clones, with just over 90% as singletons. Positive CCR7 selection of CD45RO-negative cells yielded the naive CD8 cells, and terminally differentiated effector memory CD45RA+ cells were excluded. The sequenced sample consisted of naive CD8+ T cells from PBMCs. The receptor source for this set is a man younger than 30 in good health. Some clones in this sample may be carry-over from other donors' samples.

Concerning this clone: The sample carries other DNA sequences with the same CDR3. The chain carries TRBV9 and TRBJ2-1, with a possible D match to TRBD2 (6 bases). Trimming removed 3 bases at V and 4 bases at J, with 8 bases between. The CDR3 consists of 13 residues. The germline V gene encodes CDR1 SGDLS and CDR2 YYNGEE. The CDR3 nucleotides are TGTGCCAGCAGCGCGGGGAGGTACAATGAGCAGTTCTTC. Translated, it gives CASSAGRYNEQFF.

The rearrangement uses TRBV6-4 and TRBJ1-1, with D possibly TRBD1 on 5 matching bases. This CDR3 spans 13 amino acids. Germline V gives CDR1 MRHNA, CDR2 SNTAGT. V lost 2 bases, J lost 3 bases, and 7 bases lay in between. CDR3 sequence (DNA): TGTGCCAGCAGTGACCGACAGTACACTGAAGCTTTCTTT. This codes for CASSDRQYTEAFF.

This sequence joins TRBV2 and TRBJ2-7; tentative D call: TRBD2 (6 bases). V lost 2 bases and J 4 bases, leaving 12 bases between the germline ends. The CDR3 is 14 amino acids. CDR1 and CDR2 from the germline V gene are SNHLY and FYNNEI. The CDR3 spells CASSETPGRYEQYF. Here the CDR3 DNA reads TGTGCCAGCAGTGAAACCCCAGGGAGGTACGAGCAGTACTTC.

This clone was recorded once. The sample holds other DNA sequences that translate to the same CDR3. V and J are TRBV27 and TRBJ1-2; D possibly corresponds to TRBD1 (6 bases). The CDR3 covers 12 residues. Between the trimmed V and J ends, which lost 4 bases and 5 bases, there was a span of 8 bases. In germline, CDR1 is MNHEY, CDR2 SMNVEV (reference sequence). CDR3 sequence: CASSSRGYGYTF. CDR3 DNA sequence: TGTGCCAGCAGTTCGAGGGGGTATGGCTACACCTTC.

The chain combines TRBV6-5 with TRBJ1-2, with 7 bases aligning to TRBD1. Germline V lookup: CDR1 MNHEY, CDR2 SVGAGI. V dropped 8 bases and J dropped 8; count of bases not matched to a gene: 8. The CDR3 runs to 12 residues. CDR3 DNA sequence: TGTGCCAGCTCGGGGACAGTCGAGGGCTACACCTTC. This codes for CASSGTVEGYTF.

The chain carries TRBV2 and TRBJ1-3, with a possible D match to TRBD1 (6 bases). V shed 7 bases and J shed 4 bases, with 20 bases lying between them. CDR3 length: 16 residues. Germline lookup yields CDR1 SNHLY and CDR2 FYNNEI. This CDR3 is CASTPVGQGPGNTIYF. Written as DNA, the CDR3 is TGTGCCAGCACCCCTGTGGGGCAGGGGCCGGGAAACACCATATATTTT.

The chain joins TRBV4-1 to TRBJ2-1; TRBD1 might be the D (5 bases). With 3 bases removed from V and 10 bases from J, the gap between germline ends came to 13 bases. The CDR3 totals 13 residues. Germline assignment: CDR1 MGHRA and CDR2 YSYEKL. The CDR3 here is CASSQYGQGEQFF. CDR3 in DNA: TGCGCCAGCAGCCAGTATGGACAAGGCGAGCAGTTCTTC.

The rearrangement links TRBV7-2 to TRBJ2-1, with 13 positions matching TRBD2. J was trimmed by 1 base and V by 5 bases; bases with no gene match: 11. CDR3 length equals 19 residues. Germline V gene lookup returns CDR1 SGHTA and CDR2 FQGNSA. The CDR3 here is CASSLLLGLAGVSYNEQFF. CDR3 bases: TGTGCCAGCAGCCTCCTCCTCGGACTAGCGGGAGTTTCCTACAATGAGCAGTTCTTC.

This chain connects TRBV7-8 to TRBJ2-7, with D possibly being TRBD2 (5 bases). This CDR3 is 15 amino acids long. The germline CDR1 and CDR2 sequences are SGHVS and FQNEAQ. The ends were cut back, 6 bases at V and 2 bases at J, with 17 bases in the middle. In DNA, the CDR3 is TGTGCCAGCAGGTTTTCGAGGGATACTGCCTACGAGCAGTACTTC. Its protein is CASRFSRDTAYEQYF. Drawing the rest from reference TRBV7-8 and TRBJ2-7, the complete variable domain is GAGVSQSPRYKVAKRGQDVALRCDPISGHVSLFWYQQALGQGPEFLTYFQNEAQLDKSGLPSDRFFAERPEGSVSTLKIQRTQQEDSAVYLCASRFSRDTAYEQYFGPGTRLTVT.

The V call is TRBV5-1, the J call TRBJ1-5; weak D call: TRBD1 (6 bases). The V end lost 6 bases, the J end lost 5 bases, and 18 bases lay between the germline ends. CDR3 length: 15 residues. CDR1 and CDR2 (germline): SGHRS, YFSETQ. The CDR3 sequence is CASKEDRNPYQPQHF. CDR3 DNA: TGCGCCAGCAAGGAAGACAGGAACCCCTATCAGCCCCAGCATTTT.

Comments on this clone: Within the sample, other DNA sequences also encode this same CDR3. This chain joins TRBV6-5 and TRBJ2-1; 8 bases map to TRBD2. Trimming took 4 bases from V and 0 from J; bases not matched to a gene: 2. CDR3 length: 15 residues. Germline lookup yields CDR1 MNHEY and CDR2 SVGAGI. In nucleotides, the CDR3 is TGTGCCAGCAGTTTTACTAGCGGCTCCTACAATGAGCAGTTCTTC. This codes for CASSFTSGSYNEQFF.

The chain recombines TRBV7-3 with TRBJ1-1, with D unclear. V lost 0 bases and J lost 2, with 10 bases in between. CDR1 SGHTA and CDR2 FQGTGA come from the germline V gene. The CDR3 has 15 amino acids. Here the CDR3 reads CASSLTGGFNTEAFF. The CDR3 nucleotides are TGTGCCAGCAGCTTAACTGGAGGGTTTAACACTGAAGCTTTCTTT.

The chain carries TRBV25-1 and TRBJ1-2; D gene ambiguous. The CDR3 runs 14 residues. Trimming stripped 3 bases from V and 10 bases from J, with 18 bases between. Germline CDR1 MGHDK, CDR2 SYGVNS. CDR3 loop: CASSDEVVYGDYTF. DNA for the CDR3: TGTGCCAGCAGTGATGAGGTCGTCTATGGTGACTACACCTTC.

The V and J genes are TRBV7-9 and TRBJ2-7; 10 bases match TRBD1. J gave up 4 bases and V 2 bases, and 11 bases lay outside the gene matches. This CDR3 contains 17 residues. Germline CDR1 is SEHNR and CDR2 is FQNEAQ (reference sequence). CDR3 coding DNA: TGTGCCAGCAGCTTAAGCGGACAGGGGGTTGGATTGTACGAGCAGTACTTC. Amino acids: CASSLSGQGVGLYEQYF. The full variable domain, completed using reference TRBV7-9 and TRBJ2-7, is DTGVSQNPRHKITKRGQNVTFRCDPISEHNRLYWYRQTLGQGPEFLTYFQNEAQLEKSRLLSDRFSAERPKGSFSTLEIQRTEQGDSAMYLCASSLSGQGVGLYEQYFGPGTRLTVT.

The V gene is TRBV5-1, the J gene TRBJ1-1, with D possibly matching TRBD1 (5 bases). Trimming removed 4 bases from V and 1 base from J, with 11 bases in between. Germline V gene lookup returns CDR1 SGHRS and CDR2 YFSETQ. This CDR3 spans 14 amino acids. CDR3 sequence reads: CASSQTGGNTEAFF. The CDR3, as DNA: TGCGCCAGCAGCCAAACGGGGGGGAACACTGAAGCTTTCTTT.

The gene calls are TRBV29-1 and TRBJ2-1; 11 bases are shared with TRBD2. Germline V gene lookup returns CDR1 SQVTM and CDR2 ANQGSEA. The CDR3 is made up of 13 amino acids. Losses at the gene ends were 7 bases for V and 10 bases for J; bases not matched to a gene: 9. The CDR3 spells CSGYSGRVGEQFF. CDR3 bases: TGCAGCGGATATAGCGGGAGGGTAGGGGAGCAGTTCTTC.

This CDR3 is CASSIRGPGLNEQFF. CDR3 DNA: TGTGCCAGTAGTATCAGGGGGCCAGGGCTAAATGAGCAGTTCTTC. This chain uses TRBV19 with TRBJ2-1; 8 bases are a match to TRBD1. Trimming removed 3 bases from V and 7 bases from J; junction bases left unmatched: 8. The CDR3 extends over 15 amino acids. Germline CDR1 LNHDA, CDR2 SQIVND (reference sequence).

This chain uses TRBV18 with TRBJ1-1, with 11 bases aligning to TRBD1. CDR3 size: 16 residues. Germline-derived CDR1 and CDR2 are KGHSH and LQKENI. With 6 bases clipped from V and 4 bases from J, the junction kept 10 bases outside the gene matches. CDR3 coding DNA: TGTGCCAGCTCTTCCGATCAAGGACAGGGGGCCACTGAAGCTTTCTTT. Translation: CASSSDQGQGATEAFF.

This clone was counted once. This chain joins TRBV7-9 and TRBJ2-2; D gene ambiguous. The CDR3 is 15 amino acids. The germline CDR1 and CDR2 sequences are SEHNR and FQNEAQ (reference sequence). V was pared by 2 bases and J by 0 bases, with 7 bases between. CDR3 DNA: TGTGCCAGCAGCTTACAATTAGCGAACACCGGGGAGCTGTTTTTT. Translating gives CASSLQLANTGELFF.

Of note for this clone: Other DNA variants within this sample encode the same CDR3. The CDR3 spells CASSWTGGFYEQYF. CDR3 nucleotide sequence: TGTGCCAGCAGTTGGACAGGGGGCTTCTACGAGCAGTACTTC. The chain joins TRBV27 to TRBJ2-7; 11 positions agree with TRBD1. Trimming cost V 4 bases and J 3 bases; bases outside gene matches: 2. The length of the CDR3 is 14 residues. Germline-derived CDR1 and CDR2 are MNHEY and SMNVEV (reference sequence).

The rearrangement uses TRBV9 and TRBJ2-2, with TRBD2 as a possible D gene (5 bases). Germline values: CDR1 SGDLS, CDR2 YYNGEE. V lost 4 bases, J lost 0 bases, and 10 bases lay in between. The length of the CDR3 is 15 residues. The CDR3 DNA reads TGTGCCAGCAGCCCGAGGGCTTCGAACACCGGGGAGCTGTTTTTT. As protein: CASSPRASNTGELFF.

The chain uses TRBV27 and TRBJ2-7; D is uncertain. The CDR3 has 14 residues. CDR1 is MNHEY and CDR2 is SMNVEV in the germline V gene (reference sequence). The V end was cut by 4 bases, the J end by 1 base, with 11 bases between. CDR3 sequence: CASSSVPQSYEQYF. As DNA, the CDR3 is TGTGCCAGCAGTTCTGTACCCCAATCCTACGAGCAGTACTTC.